The 21 T cell receptor beta chains listed next were all sequenced from one sample in a study of cytomegalovirus exposure and HLA in healthy donors. The PCR employed 60 Vbeta primers together with 13 Jbeta primers. Sequencing was performed with immunoSEQ multiplex PCR; in TCRdb, only in-frame clones are kept and a portion is missing. Recorded for this sample: over 45,000 clones. Sequencing was performed on PBMCs. The receptors here all came from a woman aged 18 to 35 in good health and CMV-seronegative.

This rearrangement joins TRBV7-3 to TRBJ1-1; no firm D call. Germline CDR1 SGHTA, CDR2 FQGTGA. V lost 4 bases, J lost 1 base, and 4 bases lay in between. CDR3 length: 12 amino acids. The CDR3, as DNA: TGTGCCAGCAGCTCGTGGAACACTGAAGCTTTCTTT. Residues: CASSSWNTEAFF.

The chain joins TRBV9 to TRBJ1-1; TRBD1 matches 9 bases. Per germline, CDR1 SGDLS and CDR2 YYNGEE. The CDR3 extends over 15 amino acids. V was pared by 3 bases and J by 7 bases, with 10 bases of the junction left unmatched. The CDR3 coding sequence is TGTGCCAGCAGCGGAGATACAGGGGGCGCACATGAAGCTTTCTTT. It translates to CASSGDTGGAHEAFF.

V and J are TRBV25-1 and TRBJ1-2; 8 bases agree with TRBD1. Germline V gene data show CDR1 as MGHDK and CDR2 as SYGVNS. CDR3 length: 16 amino acids. With 0 bases clipped from V and 6 bases from J, the junction kept 9 bases outside the gene matches. CDR3 residues: CASSEYGRGRRDGYTF. The CDR3 region has the DNA TGTGCCAGCAGTGAATATGGCAGGGGGCGTCGGGATGGCTACACCTTC.

This rearrangement joins TRBV5-1 to TRBJ1-1; 10 bases map to TRBD1. The CDR3 contains 16 residues. J was trimmed by 6 bases and V by 0 bases; bases with no gene match: 8. Germline V gene sequence: CDR1 SGHRS, CDR2 YFSETQ. The chain's CDR3 is CASSLGWTGGRAEAFF. CDR3 DNA sequence: TGCGCCAGCAGCTTGGGATGGACAGGGGGGAGGGCTGAAGCTTTCTTT.

The chain joins TRBV5-1 to TRBJ1-4; 9 nucleotides agree with TRBD1. Looked up from germline, CDR1 is SGHRS and CDR2 is YFSETQ. With 4 bases clipped from V and 8 bases from J, the junction kept 9 bases outside the gene matches. The CDR3 spans 15 residues. The CDR3 bases are TGCGCCAGCAGCCCCTTACAGGGGGCAGGAGAAAAACTGTTTTTT. Translation: CASSPLQGAGEKLFF.

The CDR3: CASSFQAVSGNTIYF. Here the CDR3 DNA reads TGTGCCAGCAGCTTCCAAGCCGTCTCTGGAAACACCATATATTTT. The chain uses TRBV11-2 and TRBJ1-3, with D unclear. CDR1 and CDR2 (germline): SGHAT, FQNNGV. V was trimmed by 3 bases and J by 0 bases, leaving 9 bases between them. The CDR3 extends over 15 amino acids.

The rearrangement joins TRBV19 to TRBJ1-6; D is unclear. Trimming took off 8 bases at V and 0 bases at J, with 11 bases between the two ends. The V gene's germline CDR1 is LNHDA and CDR2 SQIVND (reference sequence). The CDR3 has 15 residues. CDR3 sequence reads: CASSSGDSYNSPLHF. The CDR3 region has the DNA TGTGCCAGTTCGTCCGGGGACTCCTATAATTCACCCCTCCACTTT.

CDR3 residues: CASSRVDRGNYGYTF. In DNA, the CDR3 is TGCGCCAGCAGCCGAGTGGACAGGGGGAATTATGGCTACACCTTC. The V gene is TRBV5-1, the J gene TRBJ1-2; 10 nucleotides line up with TRBD1. Per the germline V gene, CDR1 is SGHRS and CDR2 is YFSETQ. CDR3 size: 15 residues. Trimming removed 4 bases from V and 5 bases from J; junction bases left unmatched: 8.

The chain couples TRBV5-1 to TRBJ1-1, with D perhaps TRBD1 (5 bases). Germline loops: CDR1 SGHRS, CDR2 YFSETQ. V was shortened by 6 bases and J by 1 base, with 10 bases between the two germline ends. This CDR3 comprises 13 residues. The CDR3 region has the DNA TGCGCCAGCAATCCTACAGGGAACACTGAAGCTTTCTTT. This sequence encodes CASNPTGNTEAFF.

The chain couples TRBV4-1 to TRBJ2-5, with a tentative D call TRBD2 (5 bases). This CDR3 spans 12 amino acids. Germline V gene sequence: CDR1 MGHRA, CDR2 YSYEKL. V was pared by 0 bases and J by 9 bases, with 8 bases between. The CDR3 reads CASSQDRDAQYF. The CDR3 coding sequence is TGCGCCAGCAGCCAAGACCGGGATGCCCAGTACTTC.

The gene calls are TRBV6-1 and TRBJ1-1; D gene uncertain. The CDR3 is 15 residues long. Per the germline V gene, CDR1 is MNHNS and CDR2 is SASEGT. The germline V and J ends were trimmed by 2 bases and 4 bases, with 14 bases remaining between them. The CDR3 sequence: CASSEKGVVGTEAFF. CDR3 nucleotide sequence: TGTGCCAGCAGTGAAAAGGGAGTGGTGGGCACTGAAGCTTTCTTT.

The chain combines TRBV15 with TRBJ1-1; TRBD1 aligns across 10 bases. Germline V gene sequence: CDR1 LNHNV, CDR2 YYDKDF (reference sequence). CDR3 length: 14 residues. The ends lost 7 bases at V and 3 bases at J; junction bases unmatched: 5. CDR3 sequence reads: CATTRDRGYTEAFF. DNA for the CDR3: TGTGCCACCACCCGGGACAGGGGTTACACTGAAGCTTTCTTT.

Concerning this clone itself: The identical CDR3 is also encoded by other nucleotide sequences in the sample. V usage is TRBV19 and J usage is TRBJ2-5; D is ambiguous. Germline CDR1 LNHDA, CDR2 SQIVND (reference sequence). Trimming pared 1 base from V and 2 bases from J, leaving 8 bases between. CDR3 length equals 14 residues. CDR3 region: CASSIAGGQETQYF. DNA of the CDR3: TGTGCCAGTAGTATAGCGGGTGGGCAAGAGACCCAGTACTTC. Full variable domain (outside the CDR3, taken from reference TRBV19 and TRBJ2-5): DGGITQSPKYLFRKEGQNVTLSCEQNLNHDAMYWYRQDPGQGLRLIYYSQIVNDFQKGDIAEGYSVSREKKESFPLTVTSAQKNPTAFYLCASSIAGGQETQYFGPGTRLLVL.

V usage is TRBV2 and J usage is TRBJ2-5; the D gene is possibly TRBD2 (6 bases). The germline V gene encodes CDR1 SNHLY and CDR2 FYNNEI. This CDR3 has 14 residues. The V end lost 3 bases, the J end lost 5 bases, and 13 bases lay between the germline ends. DNA of the CDR3: TGTGCCAGCAGTGAGGACTACGGTGACGAGACCCAGTACTTC. Protein sequence: CASSEDYGDETQYF. The full variable domain, completed using reference TRBV2 and TRBJ2-5, is EPEVTQTPSHQVTQMGQEVILRCVPISNHLYFYWYRQILGQKVEFLVSFYNNEISEKSEIFDDQFSVERPDGSNFTLKIRSTKLEDSAMYFCASSEDYGDETQYFGPGTRLLVL.

As regards this clone: One end of the junction fails to match germline, which may point to a read error. This sequence joins TRBV9 and TRBJ1-6; TRBD1 matches at 9 bases. This CDR3 has 16 residues. In germline, CDR1 is SGDLS, CDR2 YYNGEE. The CDR3 loop is CASSPNPGQGNSHLHF. CDR3 in DNA: TGTGCCAGCAGCCCCAACCCGGGACAGGGTAATTCACACCTCCACTTT.

The rearrangement links TRBV20-1 to TRBJ2-1; the D is unclear. The germline V gene encodes CDR1 DFQATT and CDR2 SNEGSKA (reference sequence). V was pared by 1 base and J by 10 bases, with 5 bases between. The CDR3 extends over 10 amino acids. The CDR3 DNA sequence: TGCAGTGCTAGAGCTCGGGAGCAGTTCTTC. Its protein is CSARAREQFF.

V and J are TRBV25-1 and TRBJ2-7; D uncertain. Germline-derived CDR1 and CDR2 are MGHDK and SYGVNS. Deletions cut 5 bases from V and 3 bases from J, with 17 bases between. There are 15 residues in the CDR3. CDR3 sequence (DNA): TGTGCCAGCAGTAGAAATCTAGGAACCGTCTACGAGCAGTACTTC. The encoded protein is CASSRNLGTVYEQYF.

The chain uses TRBV4-1 and TRBJ2-1; possible D gene TRBD2, 5 bases. Trimming stripped 1 base from V and 2 bases from J, with 15 bases between. CDR3 size: 17 residues. Germline V gene lookup returns CDR1 MGHRA and CDR2 YSYEKL. The CDR3 DNA is TGCGCCAGCAGCCAAGGAGACGACGGGAAGCCCTACAATGAGCAGTTCTTC. It codes for CASSQGDDGKPYNEQFF.

The chain has TRBV18 and TRBJ2-2, with D perhaps TRBD1 (5 bases). The CDR3 consists of 15 residues. CDR1 and CDR2 from the germline V gene are KGHSH and LQKENI. Between the trimmed V and J ends, which lost 3 bases and 4 bases, there was a span of 12 bases. The CDR3: CASSPSTVTTGELFF. The CDR3 DNA is TGTGCCAGCTCACCCTCGACAGTTACCACCGGGGAGCTGTTTTTT.

The chain joins TRBV27 to TRBJ2-1, with 10 bases fitting TRBD1. CDR3 size: 18 residues. V was pared by 8 bases and J by 5 bases, with 18 bases of the junction left unmatched. CDR1 is MNHEY and CDR2 is SMNVEV in the germline V gene (reference sequence). CDR3 DNA: TGTGCCAGCGCGCCTCGTCGAACCGGGACAGGGGAAGACAATGAGCAGTTCTTC. Residues: CASAPRRTGTGEDNEQFF.

This chain uses TRBV5-1 with TRBJ2-5; 7 bases agree with TRBD1. V shed 5 bases, J shed 2 bases, and the junction held 6 bases outside the gene matches. The germline V gene has CDR1 SGHRS and CDR2 YFSETQ. This CDR3 is 14 amino acids long. CDR3 amino acids: CASRTGLGQETQYF. DNA of the CDR3: TGCGCCAGCAGGACAGGGTTGGGGCAAGAGACCCAGTACTTC.